This TCR beta chain was found in a study of Ad26.COV2.S vaccination and SARS-CoV-2 variants. To note about this clone: Its antigen is still unknown.

The study's findings and limits: Spike-specific TCR breadth was greater in vaccine than placebo recipients. There was a possibility that the TCR breadth and depth analyses underestimated total T cell responses.

The germline CDR1 and CDR2 sequences are MDHEN and SYDVKM. The CDR3 totals 13 residues. The germline V and J ends were trimmed by 5 bases and 6 bases, with 13 bases remaining between them. Treatment of the sample: some 20 received Ad26.COV2.S at low or high dose, single or two shots; roughly 5 received placebo; per-sample allocation not given. After the first vaccine or placebo injection, samples were drawn on day 63. The table came from immunoSEQ multiplex PCR; TCRdb's copy has only in-frame clones and leaves some out. The sample has 330,000 or so clones, almost 90% seen once. The sequence was collected from a person between 18 and 59 years old who received the Ad26.COV2.S COVID-19 vaccine or a placebo. Sequences were derived from peripheral blood, sampled in a trial of Ad26.COV2.S vaccine versus placebo. The chain combines TRBV28 with TRBJ1-2, with no clear D. The CDR3 nucleotides read TGTGCCAGCAGTCCTCGGGAGGGCCATGGCTACACCTTC. Protein sequence: CASSPREGHGYTF.